The rows below give T cell receptor beta chains drawn from one sample of a study of cytomegalovirus exposure and HLA in healthy donors. The assay was immunoSEQ multiplex PCR, and TCRdb's table has in-frame clones only and misses some. The listing contains 65,000 to 80,000 clones. Material: PBMCs. All receptors come from a man in his thirties or forties in good health and CMV-seronegative. Both conserved end residues are part of each CDR3. D genes are given only for firm matches.

J,V,D,length,DNA,CDR3
TRBJ2-3,TRBV7-9,-,14,TGTGCCAGCAGCTTATCACTAGCCACAGATACGCAGTATTTT,CASSLSLATDTQYF
TRBJ2-2,TRBV15,-,13,TGTGCCACCAGCAGAGAGCCCGGCGGGGAGCTGTTTTTT,CATSREPGGELFF
TRBJ2-5,TRBV7-2,TRBD2,14,TGTGCCAGCAGCTTAGCGACTAGCGGGAGGACCCAGTACTTC,CASSLATSGRTQYF
TRBJ1-2,TRBV6-1,-,15,TGTGCCAGCAGTGAGGGAGGGGCCCAGAGCTATGGCTACACCTTC,CASSEGGAQSYGYTF
TRBJ1-6,TRBV2,TRBD1,15,TGTGCCAGCAGCGGGACAGGGGGAGGGAATTCACCCCTCCACTTT,CASSGTGGGNSPLHF
TRBJ1-5,TRBV19,TRBD1,13,TGTGCCAGTATGAGGGGACAGAATCAGCCCCAGCATTTT,CASMRGQNQPQHF
TRBJ2-5,TRBV4-2,TRBD1,15,TGTGCCAGCAGCCACTACAGGGGTGGAGGTGAGACCCAGTACTTC,CASSHYRGGGETQYF
TRBJ2-1,TRBV10-3,-,15,TGTGCCATCAGTGAGTCTGGGGGGGGCTATGATGAGCAGTTCTTC,CAISESGGGYDEQFF
TRBJ2-1,TRBV9,-,15,TGTGCCAGCAGCTTAGGAATATCTAGCGAAAATGAGCAGTTCTTC,CASSLGISSENEQFF
TRBJ2-2,TRBV19,TRBD2,16,TGTGCCAGTAGTAAATCCGGGACTAGCGGGACCGGGGAGCTGTTTTTT,CASSKSGTSGTGELFF
TRBJ1-5,TRBV30,-,12,TGTGCCTGGAGTGTACCCACAGGAGACCAGCATTTT,CAWSVPTGDQHF
TRBJ1-1,TRBV6-5,TRBD1,14,TGTGCCAGCAGTTTGACAGGGGCCTACACTGAAGCTTTCTTT,CASSLTGAYTEAFF
TRBJ2-7,TRBV7-2,TRBD1,14,TGTGCCAGCAGCTTGACAGGGAGCACCTACGAGCAGTACTTC,CASSLTGSTYEQYF
TRBJ1-2,TRBV6-1,-,14,TGTGCCAGCAGGAGGGGACACCTCAACTATGGCTACACCTTC,CASRRGHLNYGYTF
TRBJ2-5,TRBV11-2,-,13,TGTGCCAGCAGCATAGGGCCCGAAGAGACCCAGTACTTC,CASSIGPEETQYF
TRBJ2-4,TRBV11-3,-,15,TGTGCCAGCAGCTTAGGGCGGCAGCCGGCAAACATTCAGTACTTC,CASSLGRQPANIQYF
TRBJ2-5,TRBV7-9,TRBD1,13,TGTGCCAGCAGCCCACAGGGGTCAGAGACCCAGTACTTC,CASSPQGSETQYF
TRBJ1-4,TRBV18,TRBD1,18,TGTGCCAGCTCACCAACACCGGACAGGGGTAGGACTAATGAAAAACTGTTTTTT,CASSPTPDRGRTNEKLFF
TRBJ2-7,TRBV5-6,TRBD2,18,TGTGCCAGCAGCTTGGCTCCCCTTAGCGGGCGCTACTCCTACGAGCAGTACTTC,CASSLAPLSGRYSYEQYF
TRBJ2-7,TRBV4-1,TRBD2,20,TGCGCCAGCAGCCAAGGTTATAACTCCGGGACTAGCGGGGTTGGATACGAGCAGTACTTC,CASSQGYNSGTSGVGYEQYF
TRBJ2-1,TRBV6-5,TRBD1,16,TGTGCCAGCAGTTTCGGAAACAGGGGGACCTACAATGAGCAGTTCTTC,CASSFGNRGTYNEQFF
TRBJ1-1,TRBV6-6,-,14,TGTGCCAGCAGTTACGGCTCGGCAGGCACTGAAGCTTTCTTT,CASSYGSAGTEAFF
TRBJ2-7,TRBV5-1,TRBD2,14,TGCGCCAGCACCTTGGCGGGAGGGCCCTACGAGCAGTACTTC,CASTLAGGPYEQYF
TRBJ1-1,TRBV4-3,-,14,TGCGCCAGCAGCCAAGGAGGGAGGAACACTGAAGCTTTCTTT,CASSQGGRNTEAFF
TRBJ1-1,TRBV7-6,TRBD1,13,TGTGCCAGCAGCACTGACAGGGACACTGAAGCTTTCTTT,CASSTDRDTEAFF
TRBJ1-1,TRBV9,-,13,TGTGCCAGCAGCGTAGACATGAACACTGAAGCTTTCTTT,CASSVDMNTEAFF
TRBJ1-1,TRBV5-6,TRBD1,12,TGTGCCAGCAGCTACAGGACAGGGGCGCAAAGATTT,CASSYRTGAQRF
TRBJ1-2,TRBV6-4,-,13,TGTGCCAGCAGTGACTCGAGTACCGGTGGCTACACCTTC,CASSDSSTGGYTF
TRBJ2-7,TRBV18,TRBD1,14,TGTGCCAGCTCACCTGGGACAGGGGACTACGAGCAGTACTTC,CASSPGTGDYEQYF
TRBJ2-7,TRBV29-1,TRBD1,15,TGCAGCGTTGATTCCGGGACAGGTATGACCTACGAGCAGTACTTC,CSVDSGTGMTYEQYF
TRBJ1-3,TRBV18,-,15,TGTGCCAGCTCACCACCAAACGAGTCTGGAAACACCATATATTTT,CASSPPNESGNTIYF
TRBJ2-3,TRBV18,TRBD1,16,TGTGCCAGCTCACCCCGGACAGGGGAAAGGGCAGATACGCAGTATTTT,CASSPRTGERADTQYF
TRBJ2-5,TRBV11-3,-,12,TGTGCCAGCAGCCGGGTCCAAGAGACCCAGTACTTC,CASSRVQETQYF
TRBJ2-1,TRBV4-3,TRBD2,13,TGCGCCAGCAGCCAGGGGAGGGGCAATGAGCAGTTCTTC,CASSQGRGNEQFF
TRBJ1-1,TRBV7-9,TRBD1,15,TGTGCCAGCAGCTCGGACAGGACATTGAACACTGAAGCTTTCTTT,CASSSDRTLNTEAFF
TRBJ1-2,TRBV5-1,-,14,TGCGCCAGCAGCTTAGTGACAGCTGTCTATGGCTACACCTTC,CASSLVTAVYGYTF
TRBJ2-7,TRBV5-1,-,14,TGCGCCAGCAGCCTCCACAGTATCGTCCACGAGCAGTACTTC,CASSLHSIVHEQYF
TRBJ2-7,TRBV4-1,TRBD1,14,TGCGCCAGCAGCCAGGCGGACAGGGACTACGAGCAGTACTTC,CASSQADRDYEQYF
TRBJ1-1,TRBV6-5,TRBD1,15,TGTGCCAGCAGGTTGGATAACAGGGGCTACACTGAAGCTTTCTTT,CASRLDNRGYTEAFF
TRBJ2-1,TRBV4-1,TRBD2,19,TGCGCCAGCAGCCAAGACCCGACCCGACTAGCGGGAGCAGGCTATGAGCAGTTCTTC,CASSQDPTRLAGAGYEQFF
TRBJ2-1,TRBV6-1,TRBD2,17,TGTGCCAGCAGTGAAGCGATGCGGGGGGCGCTTAGGAATGAGCAGTTCTTC,CASSEAMRGALRNEQFF
TRBJ2-3,TRBV11-2,-,16,TGTGCCAGCAGCTCGCGTGGGGTTCCCGGAGGAGATACGCAGTATTTT,CASSSRGVPGGDTQYF
TRBJ2-5,TRBV6-5,TRBD1,15,TGTGCCAGCAGAACGACAGGGGGCCTGGCGGGGACCCAGTACTTC,CASRTTGGLAGTQYF
TRBJ1-2,TRBV5-1,TRBD1,15,TGCGCCAGCAGCTGGGGGACAGAAACTAACTATGGCTACACCTTC,CASSWGTETNYGYTF
TRBJ2-1,TRBV2,TRBD2,15,TGTGCCAGCAGTCCCGGGGGGTCGTCGAACAATGAGCAGTTCTTC,CASSPGGSSNNEQFF
TRBJ2-1,TRBV5-1,TRBD1,15,TGCGCCAGCAGCTTACTGACAGGGATGAACAATGAGCAGTTCTTC,CASSLLTGMNNEQFF
TRBJ2-7,TRBV5-6,TRBD1,18,TGTGCCAGCAGTCCGAGTCCCGGGACAGGCCCAAGGGCCTACGAGCAGTACTTC,CASSPSPGTGPRAYEQYF
TRBJ2-5,TRBV18,-,16,TGTGCCAGCTCACCACCCTCGGCGGGGGCAGTTGAGACCCAGTACTTC,CASSPPSAGAVETQYF
TRBJ1-2,TRBV9,-,10,TGTGCCAGCAGCGCGTATGGCTACACCTTC,CASSAYGYTF
TRBJ2-7,TRBV27,-,14,TGTGCCAGCAGTCTCGGGGGGCGTACCCACGAGCAGTACTTC,CASSLGGRTHEQYF
TRBJ2-2,TRBV7-8,TRBD1,15,TGTGCCAGCAGCTTACAGGGGGCTGCCCCCGGGGAGCTGTTTTTT,CASSLQGAAPGELFF
TRBJ2-3,TRBV13,TRBD2,19,TGTGCCAGCAGCCCGGGGACTAGCGGGGGGACCTCTAGCACAGATACGCAGTATTTT,CASSPGTSGGTSSTDTQYF
TRBJ1-5,TRBV5-1,TRBD1,18,TGCGCCAGCAGCTCCGGACAGGGTGAGGTGTATAGCAATCAGCCCCAGCATTTT,CASSSGQGEVYSNQPQHF
TRBJ1-6,TRBV6-6,-,16,TGTGCCAGCAGTTACGGGCTCTGGGTAGGGGGATCACCCCTCCACTTT,CASSYGLWVGGSPLHF
TRBJ2-1,TRBV5-4,TRBD2,16,TGTGCCAGCAGCTTCGCGGGGGGAAGCTCCTACAATGAGCAGTTCTTC,CASSFAGGSSYNEQFF
TRBJ2-5,TRBV11-2,TRBD2,16,TGTGCCAGCACCCTAGATCCTAGCGGCCACCAAGAGACCCAGTACTTC,CASTLDPSGHQETQYF
TRBJ2-7,TRBV19,TRBD1,13,TGTGCCAGTAGTCCCCAAGACAGGGTCGAGCAGTACTTC,CASSPQDRVEQYF
TRBJ2-1,TRBV27,TRBD2,17,TGTGCCAGCAGCCCCTTATCATGGCTAGCGGACTACAATGAGCAGTTCTTC,CASSPLSWLADYNEQFF
TRBJ2-3,TRBV6-4,TRBD2,15,TGTGCCAGCAGTGAAACTAGCGGCTTCACAGATACGCAGTATTTT,CASSETSGFTDTQYF